These 25 T cell receptor beta chains were sequenced from one sample in a study of OX40 agonist ivuxolimab in advanced cancers. Some clones are missing from TCRdb's copy, which holds only in-frame ones; the method was immunoSEQ multiplex PCR. The repertoire has around 100,000 clones, approximately 91% of them found once; the top ten carry about 0.15%. The sample in question was CD4+ or CD8+ T cells sorted from blood, obtained in a trial of the OX40 agonist ivuxolimab. The origin of the receptors is an adult with an advanced solid tumor such as melanoma, head and neck, liver or kidney cancer.

This rearrangement joins TRBV27 to TRBJ2-6, with D hard to call. Germline CDR1 and CDR2: MNHEY and SMNVEV (reference sequence). V lost 5 bases and J lost 0, with 14 bases in between. The CDR3 spans 17 residues. The CDR3 protein is CASSTTVTFSGANVLTF. In DNA, the CDR3 is TGTGCCAGCAGTACAACAGTAACCTTCTCTGGGGCCAACGTCCTGACTTTC.

This clone was counted a single time. J is TRBJ2-1 and V is TRBV9; TRBD1 might be the D (5 bases). The V end was cut by 0 bases, the J end by 5 bases, with 12 bases between. In germline, CDR1 is SGDLS, CDR2 YYNGEE. The CDR3 covers 15 residues. CDR3 nucleotide sequence: TGTGCCAGCAGCGTAGAGGGGTCTCGGAACAATGAGCAGTTCTTC. It codes for CASSVEGSRNNEQFF. Based on the CDR3 plus reference TRBV9 and TRBJ2-1, the full variable domain is DSGVTQTPKHLITATGQRVTLRCSPRSGDLSVYWYQQSLDQGLQFLIQYYNGEERAKGNILERFSAQQFPDLHSELNLSSLELGDSALYFCASSVEGSRNNEQFFGPGTRLTVL.

The J gene is TRBJ1-3, the V gene TRBV5-4; D ambiguous. V lost 0 bases, J lost 2 bases, and 12 bases lay in between. Looked up from germline, CDR1 is SGHNT and CDR2 is YYREEE (reference sequence). This CDR3 has 16 amino acids. CDR3 sequence (DNA): TGTGCCAGCAGCTTGGGGTCGTATCCTGCTGGAAACACCATATATTTT. Its protein product is CASSLGSYPAGNTIYF.

V is TRBV7-9 and J is TRBJ1-2, with 7 positions matching TRBD1. Germline V gene sequence: CDR1 SEHNR, CDR2 FQNEAQ (reference sequence). The V segment lost 0 bases and the J segment 6 bases; nucleotides outside the gene matches: 4. This CDR3 region has 14 residues. The CDR3 DNA sequence: TGTGCCAGCAGCTTAGCACAGGGGATAGATGGCTACACCTTC. Translated, it gives CASSLAQGIDGYTF. The entire variable domain, with the rest obtained from reference TRBV7-9 and TRBJ1-2, is as follows: DTGVSQNPRHKITKRGQNVTFRCDPISEHNRLYWYRQTLGQGPEFLTYFQNEAQLEKSRLLSDRFSAERPKGSFSTLEIQRTEQGDSAMYLCASSLAQGIDGYTFGSGTRLTVV.

The V call is TRBV15, the J call TRBJ1-2; TRBD1 matches 7 bases. V gave up 3 bases and J gave up 5 bases; unmatched junction bases: 6. Germline V gene sequence: CDR1 LNHNV, CDR2 YYDKDF (reference sequence). This CDR3 contains 14 residues. The CDR3 DNA reads as TGTGCCACCAGCAGTCCTGGACAGGCGTATGGCTACACCTTC. Translation: CATSSPGQAYGYTF.

The chain employs TRBV25-1 and TRBJ2-2; the D gene is possibly TRBD1 (6 bases). V dropped 5 bases and J dropped 1 base, with 11 bases sitting between them. Germline CDR1 and CDR2: MGHDK and SYGVNS. The CDR3 is 15 residues long. DNA of the CDR3: TGTGCCAGCAGTAGATCGACAGGGAACACCGGGGAGCTGTTTTTT. This encodes CASSRSTGNTGELFF.

The CDR3 is CASSVDSGGEQYF. CDR3 nucleotides: TGTGCCAGCAGTGTAGACAGCGGCGGGGAGCAGTACTTC. The rearrangement uses TRBV2 and TRBJ2-7; D is perhaps TRBD1 or TRBD2 (5 bases each). This CDR3 contains 13 residues. V lost 4 bases, J lost 7 bases, and 14 bases lay in between. Germline CDR1 SNHLY, CDR2 FYNNEI.

This sequence joins TRBV27 and TRBJ2-4, with D perhaps TRBD2 (6 bases). Germline V CDR1 and CDR2: MNHEY, SMNVEV (reference sequence). CDR3 length: 14 amino acids. Deletions cut 5 bases from V and 5 bases from J, with 13 bases between. Here the CDR3 DNA reads TGTGCCAGCAGTAAACCGGGACTTCAAAACATTCAGTACTTC. Its translation is CASSKPGLQNIQYF.

This sequence joins TRBV23-1 and TRBJ2-1; D remains unclear. TRBV23-1 is an ORF, with its function uncertain. The V end was cut by 2 bases, the J end by 9 bases, with 5 bases between. CDR3 size: 11 residues. CDR3 sequence (DNA): TGCGCCAGCAGTCAAATTGGTGAGCAGTTCTTC. Protein: CASSQIGEQFF.

The chain employs TRBV7-9 and TRBJ2-5; the D gene is possibly TRBD1 (5 bases). The germline V gene encodes CDR1 SEHNR and CDR2 FQNEAQ (reference sequence). The V end lost 5 bases, the J end lost 5 bases, and 21 bases lay between the germline ends. The CDR3 runs 16 residues. Here the CDR3 DNA reads TGTGCCAGCAGCCGACCCCTTGGGGCTACGAGGGAGACCCAGTACTTC. Translated: CASSRPLGATRETQYF.

The chain carries TRBV29-1 and TRBJ1-2; D is perhaps TRBD1 (5 bases). In germline, CDR1 is SQVTM, CDR2 ANQGSEA. With 4 bases removed from V and 4 bases from J, the gap between germline ends came to 16 bases. The CDR3 consists of 14 residues. In DNA form, the CDR3 reads TGCAGCGTTGGTGGGGCCGAGCGAATCTATGGCTACACCTTC. This encodes CSVGGAERIYGYTF.

The rearrangement links TRBV7-9 to TRBJ1-1; D remains unclear. This CDR3 comprises 15 residues. From germline, CDR1 is SEHNR and CDR2 FQNEAQ (reference sequence). V dropped 3 bases and J dropped 1 base, with 12 bases sitting between them. The CDR3 bases are TGTGCCAGCAGCTTTCCCGGTCTTCCGAACACTGAAGCTTTCTTT. Protein product: CASSFPGLPNTEAFF.

The chain couples TRBV6-1 to TRBJ2-1; D uncertain. CDR3 length equals 15 residues. V was cut by 2 bases and J by 15 bases, with 23 bases left in between. The germline gives CDR1 MNHNS, CDR2 SASEGT. CDR3 region: CASSEFFGDLGRRFF. CDR3 DNA: TGTGCCAGCAGTGAATTTTTTGGGGATCTAGGTAGGAGGTTCTTC.

This chain joins TRBV5-1 and TRBJ2-2; possible D gene TRBD1, 6 bases. The germline V and J ends were trimmed by 0 bases and 3 bases, with 9 bases remaining between them. The CDR3 sequence is 15 residues long. Germline V CDR1 and CDR2: SGHRS, YFSETQ. The CDR3 sequence is CASSLGRGDTGELFF. For the CDR3, the DNA is TGCGCCAGCAGCTTGGGCAGGGGCGACACCGGGGAGCTGTTTTTT.

The gene calls are TRBV10-3 and TRBJ1-1; 8 nucleotides align to TRBD1. The V segment lost 6 bases and the J segment 3 bases; nucleotides outside the gene matches: 3. Germline lookup yields CDR1 ENHRY and CDR2 SYGVKD. The CDR3 has 13 amino acids. CDR3: CAISNRGYTEAFF. The CDR3 DNA is TGTGCCATCAGCAACAGGGGGTACACTGAAGCTTTCTTT.

V is TRBV6-5 and J is TRBJ2-1; weak D call: TRBD1 (6 bases). Germline assignment: CDR1 MNHEY and CDR2 SVGAGI. This CDR3 has 15 amino acids. Trimming removed 6 bases at V and 0 bases at J, with 12 bases between. The CDR3 region is CASSHGQSSYNEQFF. CDR3 sequence (DNA): TGTGCCAGCAGCCACGGACAGAGCTCCTACAATGAGCAGTTCTTC.

The chain employs TRBV7-9 and TRBJ1-1; D is possibly TRBD1 (5 bases). CDR1 is SEHNR, CDR2 FQNEAQ, per germline (reference sequence). The CDR3 length is 14 residues. V lost 5 bases and J 2 bases, leaving 12 bases between the germline ends. CDR3 sequence reads: CASSLGRTNTEAFF. The DNA for the CDR3 is TGTGCCAGCAGCCTCGGTCGGACAAACACTGAAGCTTTCTTT.

V is TRBV21-1 and J is TRBJ2-1. TRBV21-1 is recorded as a pseudogene. The CDR3 consists of 19 residues. The CDR3 loop is CASSKEGPEGSLNYNEQFF. The CDR3 DNA is TGTGCCAGCAGCAAAGAAGGACCCGAGGGGAGCTTGAACTACAATGAGCAGTTCTTC.

V is TRBV6-5 and J is TRBJ2-7; TRBD1 matches at 7 bases. V was clipped by 6 bases and J by 1 base; unmatched bases: 6. The CDR3 sequence is 14 residues long. Per germline, CDR1 MNHEY and CDR2 SVGAGI. CDR3: CASRGSGGSYEQYF. The CDR3 nucleotides are TGTGCCAGCAGGGGGTCAGGGGGTTCCTACGAGCAGTACTTC.

This chain uses TRBV6-1 with TRBJ2-4; TRBD1 aligns across 7 bases. CDR1 and CDR2 (germline): MNHNS, SASEGT. The CDR3 loop spans 15 amino acids. The J segment lost 6 bases and the V segment lost 8 bases, leaving 13 bases of the junction unmatched. CDR3 protein: CASRTHPGTVNIQYF. The CDR3 DNA reads TGTGCCAGCCGGACTCATCCCGGGACAGTAAACATTCAGTACTTC.

The chain uses TRBV5-1 and TRBJ2-3, with 9 bases aligning to TRBD2. Trimming cost V 1 base and J 4 bases; bases outside gene matches: 7. Germline CDR1 reads SGHRS; CDR2 reads YFSETQ. The CDR3 extends over 16 amino acids. CDR3 nucleotides: TGCGCCAGCAGCTTGAATAGCGGGAGAAGGGCAGATACGCAGTATTTT. Translated: CASSLNSGRRADTQYF.

As DNA, the CDR3 is TGCAGTGCAAACAGCTACGAGCAGTACTTC. Protein: CSANSYEQYF. The gene calls are TRBV20-1 and TRBJ2-5; D is undetermined. The J call is doubtful: the DNA matches TRBJ2-7 better. From germline, CDR1 is DFQATT and CDR2 SNEGSKA (reference sequence). This CDR3 is built from 10 residues.

J is TRBJ2-4 and V is TRBV19; D is perhaps TRBD2 (6 bases). The CDR3 runs to 16 residues. The germline gives CDR1 LNHDA, CDR2 SQIVND (reference sequence). V lost 9 bases to trimming and J lost 2 bases, with 20 bases between them. The CDR3 region is CASYGPRGGSKNIQYF. The CDR3 DNA is TGTGCCAGCTATGGGCCTCGGGGAGGTTCCAAAAACATTCAGTACTTC.

The genes are TRBV6-6 and TRBJ2-3; D uncertain. Germline-derived CDR1 and CDR2 are MNHNY and SVGAGI (reference sequence). V was clipped by 5 bases and J by 0 bases, with 6 bases between them. The CDR3 is made up of 13 amino acids. CDR3 residues: CASSPFSTDTQYF. The CDR3 DNA reads TGTGCCAGCAGTCCATTCAGCACAGATACGCAGTATTTT.

The genes are TRBV19 and TRBJ1-3; maybe TRBD1 (5 bases). The CDR3 covers 15 residues. Germline V CDR1 and CDR2: LNHDA, SQIVND (reference sequence). Trimming pared 7 bases from V and 7 bases from J, leaving 20 bases between. The CDR3 spells CASTSQGNSGNTIYF. The CDR3 region has the DNA TGTGCCAGTACCAGTCAGGGAAACTCCGGGAACACCATATATTTT.